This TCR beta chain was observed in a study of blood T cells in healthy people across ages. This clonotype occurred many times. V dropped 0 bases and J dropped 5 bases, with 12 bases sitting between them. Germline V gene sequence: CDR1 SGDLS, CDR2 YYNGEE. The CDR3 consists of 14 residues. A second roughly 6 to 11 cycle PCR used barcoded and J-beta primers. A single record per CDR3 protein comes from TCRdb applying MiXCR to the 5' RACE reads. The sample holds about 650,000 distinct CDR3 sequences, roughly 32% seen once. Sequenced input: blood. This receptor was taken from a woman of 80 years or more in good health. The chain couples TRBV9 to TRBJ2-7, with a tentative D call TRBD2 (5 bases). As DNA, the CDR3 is TGTGCCAGCAGCGTAGTTCCGGGGAGCCACGAGCAGTACTTC. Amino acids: CASSVVPGSHEQYF.